This TCR beta chain was sequenced during a study of T cell responses to AZD1222 COVID-19 vaccine. Notes on the study in general: Reportedly, nearly half the spike-specific TCRs target unmutated variant regions.

The CDR3 has 14 residues. Germline CDR1 is SGDLS and CDR2 is YYNGEE. Trimming removed 2 bases at V and 5 bases at J, with 14 bases between. TCRdb's copy holds only in-frame clones and misses some; the assay was immunoSEQ multiplex PCR. The data contain about 130,000 clones, around 90% of them singletons. With respect to this clone: Its specificity is unknown.

Sample: peripheral blood, taken on day 0 of MenACWY control vaccination. This sequence was found in an adult in good health. The V and J genes are TRBV9 and TRBJ2-7; D possibly uses TRBD1 or TRBD2 (5 bases each). The CDR3 DNA reads as TGTGCCAGCAGCGTGGGACCTGGACCGAACGAGCAGTACTTC. Translated: CASSVGPGPNEQYF.